Included here is one T cell receptor beta chain sequence, with context. Antigen specificity is unknown. The split of CD4+ cells yielded CD45RA+ naive and CD45RA-negative memory subsets. This sample is drawn from a study of shared clonotypes between healthy human individuals. Study-wide findings and caveats: Among donors, clonotype sharing was expected to be affected by sequencing depth. Against clonotypes common to all four donors, non-shared ones had lower generation probabilities. Of the naive CD4 clonotypes, roughly 5% were shared across a handful of donors.

Generated by immunoSEQ multiplex PCR, the TCRdb table keeps only in-frame clones and is missing some. This sample has 640,000 or so clones; about three quarters occur once, and the top ten carry around 2%. This CDR3 spans 15 amino acids. Germline assignment: CDR1 MNHNY and CDR2 SVGAGI (reference sequence). V was shortened by 5 bases and J by 1 base, with 11 bases between the two germline ends. The sequence derives from a woman in her thirties in good health. The chain joins TRBV6-6 to TRBJ2-2; D gene unclear. The sample consisted of memory CD4+ T cells sorted from blood. Subset: CD45RA-negative fraction. CDR3 nucleotide sequence: TGTGCCAGCAGTACCAGAAGAAAGAACACCGGGGAGCTGTTTTTT. Translation gives CASSTRRKNTGELFF.